This is a list of T cell receptor beta chains from one sample in a study of response to subunit inactivated influenza vaccine. TCRdb reprocessed the RT-PCR reads via MiXCR and lists one record per CDR3 protein. The table has roughly 500,000 distinct CDR3 sequences, approximately 16% seen once. The input for sequencing was CD4+ T cells sorted from PBMCs, taken less than 30 months after vaccination. Source of these receptors: a man aged 50-75 years who received an inactivated influenza vaccine. Both conserved end residues are part of each CDR3. The order of the fields is J gene, D gene, clone size, V gene, CDR3 protein, CDR3 DNA. The D gene is left open where the match is weak. Size tells how often a clone was seen (once, few, many) or the class of an expanded clone, and some rows leave it out.

TRBJ1-5 TRBD1 many TRBV12-3/TRBV12-4 CASSPGTGPDQPQHF TGTGCCAGCAGCCCCGGGACAGGGCCCGATCAGCCCCAGCATTTT
TRBJ1-2 - many TRBV27 CASSLALNYGYTF TGTGCCAGCAGTTTAGCCCTTAACTATGGCTACACCTTC
TRBJ1-1 - - TRBV10-3 CAISADRTMNTEAFF TGTGCCATCAGTGCCGACAGGACCATGAACACTGAAGCTTTCTTT
TRBJ1-6 - few TRBV28 CASSLSAKGPLHF TGTGCCAGCAGTCTCTCCGCCAAAGGACCCCTCCACTTT
TRBJ2-2 TRBD2 many TRBV5-1 CASSLGSGATGELFF TGCGCCAGCAGCTTGGGTAGCGGGGCCACCGGGGAGCTGTTTTTT
TRBJ2-7 - many TRBV27 CASSLGYRYEQYF TGTGCCAGCAGTTTGGGTTATCGTTACGAGCAGTACTTC
TRBJ2-2 - few TRBV20-1 CSVPNAKLGGSDGGELFF TGCAGTGTACCCAACGCCAAACTGGGGGGTAGCGACGGCGGGGAGCTGTTTTTT
TRBJ1-2 - few TRBV15 CATSRSYRVENYGYTF TGTGCCACCAGCAGATCTTACAGGGTGGAGAACTATGGCTACACCTTC
TRBJ1-6 - many TRBV7-9 CASSLWGYNSPLHF TGTGCCAGCAGCTTATGGGGATATAATTCACCCCTCCACTTT
TRBJ1-5 - - TRBV10-3 CAISEGARNQPQHF TGTGCCATCAGTGAGGGGGCGCGCAATCAGCCCCAGCATTTT
TRBJ2-5 - - TRBV21-1 CASLQGGRQETQYF TGTGCCAGCCTCCAAGGGGGGCGGCAAGAGACCCAGTACTTC
TRBJ2-3 TRBD2 few TRBV3-1 CATSGGTDTQYF TGTGCCACTAGCGGGGGCACAGATACGCAGTATTTT
TRBJ2-7 TRBD1 - TRBV9 CASSPQTGLAFYEQYF TGTGCCAGCAGCCCACAGACAGGGCTAGCTTTCTACGAGCAGTACTTC
TRBJ2-2 TRBD2 - TRBV12-3/TRBV12-4 CASRLRGLSVNTGELFF TGTGCCAGCAGACTAAGGGGACTATCAGTGAACACCGGGGAGCTGTTTTTT
TRBJ2-7 - many TRBV10-3 CAISKRTLEGVNEQYF TGTGCCATCAGTAAGAGGACCCTCGAAGGTGTCAACGAGCAGTACTTC
TRBJ1-2 - - TRBV5-1 CASSGNREGYTF TGCGCCAGCAGCGGGAACAGGGAAGGCTACACCTTC
TRBJ2-3 - few TRBV6-2/TRBV6-3 CASSRQHRSTDTQYF TGTGCCAGCAGTCGGCAACACCGAAGCACAGATACGCAGTATTTT
TRBJ1-1 - many TRBV18 CASSPYTGLNTEAFF TGTGCCAGCTCACCTTATACCGGTCTGAACACTGAAGCTTTCTTT
TRBJ2-1 TRBD2 few TRBV5-1 CASSSTPSGGANEQFF TGCGCCAGCAGCTCCACACCTAGCGGGGGGGCAAATGAGCAGTTCTTC
TRBJ2-2 - few TRBV18 CASSPRAGSNTGELFF TGTGCCAGCTCACCACGGGCGGGTTCGAACACCGGGGAGCTGTTTTTT
TRBJ2-1 - many TRBV4-1 CASSQGGGVGYNEQFF TGCGCCAGCAGCCAAGGAGGCGGGGTGGGCTACAATGAGCAGTTCTTC
TRBJ2-7 TRBD1 few TRBV25-1 CASSELATGTARSYEQYF TGTGCCAGCAGTGAATTAGCTACCGGGACAGCTCGATCCTACGAGCAGTACTTC
TRBJ2-6 - - TRBV13 CASRGSASSGANVLTF TGTGCCAGCAGGGGGTCTGCGAGCTCTGGGGCCAACGTCCTGACTTTC
TRBJ2-2 - - TRBV19 CASSITGRGTGELFF TGTGCCAGTAGTATAACAGGCAGGGGAACCGGGGAGCTGTTTTTT
TRBJ2-1 TRBD1 few TRBV5-1 CASSLGQEYNEQFF TGCGCCAGCAGCTTAGGACAGGAATACAATGAGCAGTTCTTC
TRBJ2-4 - few TRBV20-1 CSASGQAKNIQYF TGCAGTGCTAGTGGGCAAGCCAAAAACATTCAGTACTTC
TRBJ1-1 TRBD1 - TRBV6-2/TRBV6-3 CASSYSGQPNTEAFF TGTGCCAGCAGTTATTCGGGACAGCCGAACACTGAAGCTTTCTTT
TRBJ2-3 - few TRBV4-3 CASSQEGRSTDTQYF TGCGCCAGCAGCCAGGAGGGGCGAAGCACAGATACGCAGTATTTT
TRBJ2-3 - few TRBV24-1 CATSDLTSRGDTQYF TGTGCCACCAGTGATTTGACTAGCCGGGGAGATACGCAGTATTTT
TRBJ2-2 - many TRBV28 CASSLWRDTNTGELFF TGTGCCAGCAGTTTATGGCGGGACACTAACACCGGGGAGCTGTTTTTT
TRBJ2-1 - many TRBV4-2 CASSRLEPKSSYNEQFF TGTGCCAGCAGCAGATTGGAGCCGAAGAGCTCCTACAATGAGCAGTTCTTC
TRBJ1-4 - - TRBV20-1 CSASLPNEKLFF TGCAGTGCTAGTCTCCCTAATGAAAAACTGTTTTTT
TRBJ2-5 TRBD2 few TRBV5-1 CASSPFGGGARETQYF TGCGCCAGCAGCCCCTTCGGCGGGGGGGCTCGTGAGACCCAGTACTTC
TRBJ2-7 - many TRBV5-5 CASSLGLGSSYEQYF TGTGCCAGCAGCTTGGGATTGGGAAGCTCCTACGAGCAGTACTTC
TRBJ2-4 - - TRBV3-1 CASSQERLAKNIQYF TGTGCCAGCAGCCAAGAGCGCCTAGCCAAAAACATTCAGTACTTC
TRBJ2-1 - few TRBV7-6 CASSLAREQFF TGTGCCAGCAGCTTAGCCAGGGAGCAGTTCTTC
TRBJ2-2 TRBD1 few TRBV6-1 CASKQGVGGELFF TGTGCCAGCAAACAGGGGGTCGGCGGGGAGCTGTTTTTT
TRBJ1-2 - - TRBV4-1 CASSKTGFRGSYGYTF TGCGCCAGCAGCAAGACCGGGTTCCGGGGGAGTTATGGCTACACCTTC
TRBJ2-5 TRBD2 - TRBV20-1 CSVSASGTEQETQYF TGCAGTGTATCGGCTAGCGGGACGGAGCAAGAGACCCAGTACTTC
TRBJ2-7 - - TRBV20-1 CSARGLQAAASEQYF TGCAGTGCTAGGGGCTTACAGGCTGCTGCCAGCGAGCAGTACTTC
TRBJ1-2 - many TRBV5-6 CASSLVRGEGGYTF TGTGCCAGCAGCTTGGTACGGGGCGAGGGTGGCTACACCTTC
TRBJ2-7 TRBD1 few TRBV27 CATKSSDRGTYEQYF TGTGCCACCAAGAGTTCAGACAGGGGGACCTACGAGCAGTACTTC
TRBJ2-1 TRBD2 many TRBV29-1 CSVALGSGFSSYNEQFF TGCAGCGTTGCCTTGGGTAGCGGGTTTAGCTCCTACAATGAGCAGTTCTTC
TRBJ2-5 - few TRBV20-1 CSASRAYQETQYF TGCAGTGCTTCCAGGGCGTACCAAGAGACCCAGTACTTC
TRBJ2-3 TRBD2 few TRBV20-1 CSARGRLAVRSTDTQYF TGCAGTGCTAGAGGTAGACTAGCGGTTCGTAGCACAGATACGCAGTATTTT
TRBJ1-5 - few TRBV9 CASSVNEYQPQHF TGTGCCAGCAGCGTTAATGAGTATCAGCCCCAGCATTTT
TRBJ2-7 TRBD1 few TRBV6-1 CASKVGTARLTLYEQYF TGTGCCAGCAAGGTAGGGACAGCCAGACTCACCCTCTACGAGCAGTACTTC
TRBJ1-1 - - TRBV29-1 CSVGPGHLNTEAFF TGCAGCGTTGGACCGGGACACCTAAACACTGAAGCTTTCTTT
TRBJ2-7 TRBD1 few TRBV2 CASSADRVSSYEQYF TGTGCCAGCAGTGCAGACAGGGTGAGCTCCTACGAGCAGTACTTC
TRBJ2-4 TRBD1 - TRBV28 CASSLYGVGQGEQNIQYF TGTGCCAGCAGTTTATATGGGGTTGGGCAGGGGGAGCAAAACATTCAGTACTTC
TRBJ2-2 - many TRBV2 CASSETATGELFF TGTGCCAGCAGTGAAACCGCCACCGGGGAGCTGTTTTTT